Below, 9 T cell receptor beta chains from the same sample are listed, as sequenced in a study of blood T cells in healthy people across ages. A J-beta primer mix and a sample-barcoded 5' primer were used in a second PCR of about 7 to 12 cycles. One entry per CDR3 protein, called by TCRdb with MiXCR from the 5' RACE reads. The table has 870,000 or so distinct CDR3 sequences, roughly 26% seen once. The sample consisted of blood. The receptor source for this set is a woman at least 80 years old in good health.

This clonotype was observed many times. V is TRBV14 and J is TRBJ2-3, with TRBD1 as a possible D gene (6 bases). Germline V gene sequence: CDR1 SGHDN, CDR2 FVKESK. The V end was cut by 4 bases, the J end by 5 bases, with 10 bases between. The CDR3 is 13 residues long. The CDR3 region has the DNA TGTGCCAGCAGCCCCCGCAGGGGAGATACGCAGTATTTT. This gives the protein CASSPRRGDTQYF.

This rearrangement joins TRBV7-9 to TRBJ1-2, with D perhaps TRBD1 (6 bases). Per germline, CDR1 SEHNR and CDR2 FQNEAQ (reference sequence). There are 16 residues in the CDR3. V lost 4 bases, J lost 4 bases, and 19 bases lay in between. The CDR3: CASSSDSPRGFYGYTF. CDR3 nucleotide sequence: TGTGCCAGCAGCTCGGACAGTCCGCGAGGGTTCTATGGCTACACCTTC.

This clonotype was counted at least ten times. This chain uses TRBV6-2 or TRBV6-3 with TRBJ1-5; tentatively, D is TRBD1 (5 bases). The V end lost 8 bases, the J end lost 5 bases, and 16 bases lay between the germline ends. The CDR3 covers 14 residues. CDR1 is MNHEY and CDR2 is SVGEGT in the germline V gene. CDR3 sequence (DNA): TGTGCCAGCGAGGACACGGGCAAGCATCAGCCCCAGCATTTT. Encoded protein: CASEDTGKHQPQHF.

V and J are TRBV20-1 and TRBJ2-2, with a tentative D call TRBD2 (6 bases). CDR1 DFQATT and CDR2 SNEGSKA come from the germline V gene (reference sequence). V was clipped by 6 bases and J by 6 bases, with 17 bases between them. This CDR3 is 14 amino acids long. The CDR3 region is CSAERLGSPGELFF. The CDR3 bases are TGCAGTGCCGAGAGACTAGGTAGTCCCGGGGAGCTGTTTTTT.

This clonotype was counted ten times or more. The chain couples TRBV11-2 to TRBJ2-5, with D possibly matching TRBD2 (7 bases). Trimming shortened V by 6 bases and J by 4 bases, and 15 bases separated the two germline ends. This CDR3 contains 14 residues. Germline V gives CDR1 SGHAT, CDR2 FQNNGV. The CDR3 region is CASRGAGARETQYF. The CDR3 bases are TGTGCCAGCAGGGGGGCGGGGGCGCGAGAGACCCAGTACTTC.

The gene calls are TRBV20-1 and TRBJ2-1; D may be TRBD2 (5 bases). The germline V gene has CDR1 DFQATT and CDR2 SNEGSKA (reference sequence). Trimming cost V 3 bases and J 10 bases, with 16 bases left between them. CDR3 length: 13 residues. CDR3 region: CSASLGTDYEQFF. The CDR3, as DNA: TGCAGTGCTAGTCTCGGCACCGACTACGAGCAGTTCTTC.

This clonotype occurred many times. This chain uses TRBV20-1 with TRBJ2-7, with unresolved D. Germline loops: CDR1 DFQATT, CDR2 SNEGSKA (reference sequence). CDR3 length: 15 amino acids. V lost 2 bases, J lost 0 bases, and 14 bases lay in between. This chain's CDR3 is CSARFWVKTSYEQYF. The CDR3 DNA reads as TGCAGTGCTAGATTTTGGGTCAAAACCTCCTACGAGCAGTACTTC.

This clonotype was observed a single time. The rearrangement joins TRBV12-3 or TRBV12-4 to TRBJ1-1, with no clear D. The CDR3 is 14 residues long. The V gene lost 5 bases and the J gene lost 4 bases, with 14 bases spanning the gap. CDR3 protein: CASSMERGPTEAFF. The CDR3 bases are TGTGCCAGCAGTATGGAGCGGGGTCCCACTGAAGCTTTCTTT.

The genes are TRBV6-2 or TRBV6-3 and TRBJ2-1; 9 nucleotides match TRBD2. The J call is uncertain, as TRBJ2-7 better fits the DNA end. CDR1 is MNHEY and CDR2 is SVGEGT in the germline V gene. The CDR3 is 18 amino acids. This CDR3 reads CASSYALLAGGPYNEQYF. CDR3 in DNA: TGTGCCAGCAGTTATGCTCTTTTGGCGGGGGGGCCCTACAATGAGCAGTACTTC.